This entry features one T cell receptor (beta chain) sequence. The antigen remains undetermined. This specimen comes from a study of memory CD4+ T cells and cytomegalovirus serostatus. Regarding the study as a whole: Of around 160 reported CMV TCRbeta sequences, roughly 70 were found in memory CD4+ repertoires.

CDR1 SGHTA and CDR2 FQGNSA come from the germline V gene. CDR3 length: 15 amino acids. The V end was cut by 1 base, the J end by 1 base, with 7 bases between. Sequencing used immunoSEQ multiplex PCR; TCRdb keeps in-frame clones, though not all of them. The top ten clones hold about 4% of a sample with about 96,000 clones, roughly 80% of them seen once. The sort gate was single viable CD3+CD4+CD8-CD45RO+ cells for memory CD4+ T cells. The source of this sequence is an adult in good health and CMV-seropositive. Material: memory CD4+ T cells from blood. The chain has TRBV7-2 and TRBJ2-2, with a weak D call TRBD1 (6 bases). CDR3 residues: CASSLVGGNTGELFF. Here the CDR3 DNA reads TGTGCCAGCAGCTTAGTAGGGGGGAACACCGGGGAGCTGTTTTTT.